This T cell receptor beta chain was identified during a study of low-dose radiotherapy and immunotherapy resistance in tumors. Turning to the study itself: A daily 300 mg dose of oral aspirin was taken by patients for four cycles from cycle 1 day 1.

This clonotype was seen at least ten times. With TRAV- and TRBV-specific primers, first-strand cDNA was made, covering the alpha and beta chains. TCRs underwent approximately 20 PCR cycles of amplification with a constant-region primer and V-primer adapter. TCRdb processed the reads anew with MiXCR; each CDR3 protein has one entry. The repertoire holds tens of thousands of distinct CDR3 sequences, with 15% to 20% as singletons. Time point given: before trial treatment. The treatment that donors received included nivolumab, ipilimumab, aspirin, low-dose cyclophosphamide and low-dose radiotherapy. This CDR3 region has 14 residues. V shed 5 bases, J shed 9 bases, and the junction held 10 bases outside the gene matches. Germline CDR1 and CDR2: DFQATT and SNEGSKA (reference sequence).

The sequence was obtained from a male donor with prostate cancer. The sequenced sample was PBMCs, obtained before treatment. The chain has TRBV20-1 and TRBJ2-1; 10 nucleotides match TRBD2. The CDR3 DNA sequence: TGCAGTGCTTACATAGCGGGGGGCACCTCTGAGCAGTTCTTC. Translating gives CSAYIAGGTSEQFF.